This entry lists 3 T cell receptor beta chains sequenced from one sample in a study of Graves' ophthalmopathy and Graves' hyperthyroidism. The authors amplified TCR beta CDR3 regions, and they did so from RNA transcripts for repertoire sequencing. Amplification began with first-round RT-PCR using HTBI primers, then second-round multiplex PCR was performed. TCRdb independently ran MiXCR on the multiplex PCR reads; one entry per CDR3 protein. The table shows approximately 640,000 distinct CDR3 sequences, with about 38% occurring only once. The sequencing input was peripheral blood. The receptor source for this set is an adult man with Graves' ophthalmopathy.

This sequence joins TRBV7-2 and TRBJ2-7; 10 nucleotides match TRBD2. The length of the CDR3 is 13 residues. Germline loops: CDR1 SGHTA, CDR2 FQGNSA. V was pared by 2 bases and J by 8 bases, with 3 bases of the junction left unmatched. CDR3 amino acids: CASSLQAGGKQYF. DNA for the CDR3: TGTGCCAGCAGCTTACAAGCGGGGGGGAAGCAGTACTTC.

J is TRBJ2-7 and V is TRBV7-6; 8 bases agree with TRBD1. The CDR3 has 15 amino acids. The germline CDR1 and CDR2 sequences are SGHVS and FNYEAQ. The ends lost 4 bases at V and 7 bases at J; junction bases unmatched: 12. The CDR3 here is CASSYRQGNFNEQYF. The CDR3 nucleotides read TGTGCCAGCAGCTACCGACAGGGGAATTTTAATGAGCAGTACTTC.

This clonotype came up many times. The gene calls are TRBV29-1 and TRBJ1-1; D not certain. Trimming pared 4 bases from V and 7 bases from J, leaving 1 base between. The CDR3 length is 8 residues. Germline CDR1 reads SQVTM; CDR2 reads ANQGSEA. CDR3 sequence: CSVGEAFF. DNA of the CDR3: TGCAGCGTTGGTGAAGCTTTCTTT.